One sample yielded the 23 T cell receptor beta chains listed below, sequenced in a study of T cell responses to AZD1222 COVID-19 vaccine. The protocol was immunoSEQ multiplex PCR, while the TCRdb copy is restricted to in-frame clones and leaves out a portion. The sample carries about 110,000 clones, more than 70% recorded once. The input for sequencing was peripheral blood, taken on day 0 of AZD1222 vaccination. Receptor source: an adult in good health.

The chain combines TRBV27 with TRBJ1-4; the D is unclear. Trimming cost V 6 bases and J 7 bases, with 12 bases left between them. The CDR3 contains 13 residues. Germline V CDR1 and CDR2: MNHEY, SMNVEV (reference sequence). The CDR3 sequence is CASRRGPGEKLFF. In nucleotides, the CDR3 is TGTGCCAGCAGACGTGGGCCCGGTGAAAAACTGTTTTTT.

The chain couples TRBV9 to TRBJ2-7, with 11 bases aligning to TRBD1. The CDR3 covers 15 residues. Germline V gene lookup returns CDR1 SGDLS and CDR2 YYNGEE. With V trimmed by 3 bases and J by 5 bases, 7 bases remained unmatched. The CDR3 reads CASSAGTGGFDEQYF. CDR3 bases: TGTGCCAGCAGCGCGGGGACAGGGGGTTTCGACGAGCAGTACTTC.

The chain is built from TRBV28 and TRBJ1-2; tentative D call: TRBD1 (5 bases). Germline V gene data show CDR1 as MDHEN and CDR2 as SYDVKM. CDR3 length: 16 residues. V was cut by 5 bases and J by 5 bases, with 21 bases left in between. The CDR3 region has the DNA TGTGCCAGCAGTCTGTCCGGGACGGAAAGGAATTATGGCTACACCTTC. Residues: CASSLSGTERNYGYTF.

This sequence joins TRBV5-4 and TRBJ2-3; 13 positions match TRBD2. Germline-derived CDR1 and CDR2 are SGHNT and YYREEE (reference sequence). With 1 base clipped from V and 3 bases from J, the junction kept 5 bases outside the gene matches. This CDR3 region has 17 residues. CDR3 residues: CASSLRLAGGWTDTQYF. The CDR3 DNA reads TGTGCCAGCAGCTTGCGACTAGCGGGGGGCTGGACAGATACGCAGTATTTT.

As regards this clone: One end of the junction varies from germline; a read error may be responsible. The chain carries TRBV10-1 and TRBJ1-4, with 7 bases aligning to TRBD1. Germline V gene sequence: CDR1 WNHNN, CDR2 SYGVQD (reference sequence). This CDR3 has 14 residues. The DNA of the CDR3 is TGCGCCAGCACTGAGGGACAGCTAAATGAAAAACTGTTTTTT. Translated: CASTEGQLNEKLFF.

The DNA for the CDR3 is TGTGCCAGCAGGCCGCGGGGCTCCGCCTATGGCTACACCTTC. As protein: CASRPRGSAYGYTF. The rearrangement links TRBV6-5 to TRBJ1-2, with D possibly matching TRBD1 (5 bases). V lost 6 bases to trimming and J lost 4 bases, with 15 bases between them. Germline V gives CDR1 MNHEY, CDR2 SVGAGI. The CDR3 is made up of 14 amino acids.

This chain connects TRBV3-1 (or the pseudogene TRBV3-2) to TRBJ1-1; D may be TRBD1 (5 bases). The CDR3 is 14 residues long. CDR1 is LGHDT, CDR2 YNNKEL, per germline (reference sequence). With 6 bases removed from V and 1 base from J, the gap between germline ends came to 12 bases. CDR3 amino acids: CASRQGGQNTEAFF. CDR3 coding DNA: TGTGCCAGCAGGCAGGGAGGGCAGAACACTGAAGCTTTCTTT.

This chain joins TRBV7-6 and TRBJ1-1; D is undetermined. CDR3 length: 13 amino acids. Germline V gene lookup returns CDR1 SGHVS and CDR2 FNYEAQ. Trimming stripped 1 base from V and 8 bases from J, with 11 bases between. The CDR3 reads CASSLGPGREAFF. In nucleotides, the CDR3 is TGTGCCAGCAGCTTAGGACCCGGTAGGGAAGCTTTCTTT.

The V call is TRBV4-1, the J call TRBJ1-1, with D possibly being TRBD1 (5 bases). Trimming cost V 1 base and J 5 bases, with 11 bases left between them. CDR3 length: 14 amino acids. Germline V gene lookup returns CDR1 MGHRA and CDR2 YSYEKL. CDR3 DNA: TGCGCCAGCAGCCAAGGTAAGGGGTCTACTGAAGCTTTCTTT. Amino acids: CASSQGKGSTEAFF.

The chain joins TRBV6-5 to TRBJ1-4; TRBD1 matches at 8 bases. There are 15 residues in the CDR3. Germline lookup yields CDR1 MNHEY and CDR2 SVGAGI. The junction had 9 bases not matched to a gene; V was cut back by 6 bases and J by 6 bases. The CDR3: CASRGRQGRHEKLFF. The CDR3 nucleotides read TGTGCCAGCAGGGGCCGACAGGGGCGGCATGAAAAACTGTTTTTT.

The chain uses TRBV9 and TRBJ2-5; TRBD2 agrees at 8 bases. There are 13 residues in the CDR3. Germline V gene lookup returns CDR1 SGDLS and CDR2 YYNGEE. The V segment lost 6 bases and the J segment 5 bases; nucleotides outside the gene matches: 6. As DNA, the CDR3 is TGTGCCAGCACATCTGGCGGGGGGGAGACCCAGTACTTC. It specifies CASTSGGGETQYF.

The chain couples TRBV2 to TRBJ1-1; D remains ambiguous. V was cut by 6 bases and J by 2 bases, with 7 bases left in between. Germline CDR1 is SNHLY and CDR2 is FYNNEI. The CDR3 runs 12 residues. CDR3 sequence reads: CASRIQNTEAFF. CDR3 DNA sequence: TGTGCCAGCAGGATCCAAAACACTGAAGCTTTCTTT.

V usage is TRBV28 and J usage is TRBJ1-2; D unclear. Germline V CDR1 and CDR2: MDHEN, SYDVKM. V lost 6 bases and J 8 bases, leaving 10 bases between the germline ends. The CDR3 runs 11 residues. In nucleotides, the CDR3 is TGTGCCAGCAGCCCCGGACGCGGCTACACCTTC. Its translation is CASSPGRGYTF.

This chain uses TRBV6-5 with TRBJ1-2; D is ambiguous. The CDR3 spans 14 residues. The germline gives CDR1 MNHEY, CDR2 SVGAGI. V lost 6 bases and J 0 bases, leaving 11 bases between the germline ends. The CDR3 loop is CASSLGNTNYGYTF. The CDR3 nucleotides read TGTGCCAGCAGCCTTGGAAATACTAACTATGGCTACACCTTC.

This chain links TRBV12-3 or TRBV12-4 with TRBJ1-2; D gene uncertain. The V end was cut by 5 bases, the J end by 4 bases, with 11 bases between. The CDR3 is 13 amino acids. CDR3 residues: CASSLGGSYGYTF. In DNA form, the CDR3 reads TGTGCCAGCAGTCTAGGAGGGAGCTATGGCTACACCTTC.

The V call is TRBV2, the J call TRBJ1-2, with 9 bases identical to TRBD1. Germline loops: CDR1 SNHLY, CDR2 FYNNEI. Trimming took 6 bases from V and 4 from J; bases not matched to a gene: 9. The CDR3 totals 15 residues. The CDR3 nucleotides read TGTGCCAGCAGAGGGGGACAGGGACTCGGCTATGGCTACACCTTC. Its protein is CASRGGQGLGYGYTF.

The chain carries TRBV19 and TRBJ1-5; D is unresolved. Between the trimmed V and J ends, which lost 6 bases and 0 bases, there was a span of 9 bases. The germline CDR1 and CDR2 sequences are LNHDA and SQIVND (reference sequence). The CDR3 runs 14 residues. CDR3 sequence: CASSPSLSNQPQHF. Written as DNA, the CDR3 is TGTGCCAGTAGCCCGAGTCTTAGCAATCAGCCCCAGCATTTT.

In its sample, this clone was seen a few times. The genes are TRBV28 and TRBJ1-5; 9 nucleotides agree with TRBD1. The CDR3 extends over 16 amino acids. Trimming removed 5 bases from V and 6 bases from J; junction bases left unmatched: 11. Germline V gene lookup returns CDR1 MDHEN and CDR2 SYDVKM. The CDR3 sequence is CASSQIWGQGRQPQHF. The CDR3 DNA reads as TGTGCCAGCAGTCAAATTTGGGGACAGGGACGTCAGCCCCAGCATTTT.

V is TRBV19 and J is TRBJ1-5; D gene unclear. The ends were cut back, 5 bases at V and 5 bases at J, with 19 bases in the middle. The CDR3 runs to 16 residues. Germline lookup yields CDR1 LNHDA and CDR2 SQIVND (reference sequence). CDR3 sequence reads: CASSVFAGSSDQPQHF. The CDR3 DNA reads TGTGCCAGTAGTGTGTTTGCAGGAAGTTCCGATCAGCCCCAGCATTTT.

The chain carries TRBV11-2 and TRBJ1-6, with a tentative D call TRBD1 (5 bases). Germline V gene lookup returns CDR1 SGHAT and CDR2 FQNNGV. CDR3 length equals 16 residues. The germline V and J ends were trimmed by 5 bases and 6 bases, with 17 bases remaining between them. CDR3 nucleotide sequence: TGTGCCAGCAGCAGGGGAGGGCAGGGCTTTAATTCACCCCTCCACTTT. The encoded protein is CASSRGGQGFNSPLHF.

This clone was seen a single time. The chain's CDR3 is CASRRGLFTDTQYF. CDR3 in DNA: TGTGCCAGCAGGAGGGGCCTCTTCACAGATACGCAGTATTTT. The chain uses TRBV6-5 and TRBJ2-3; D is tentatively TRBD1 or TRBD2 (5 bases each). Between the trimmed V and J ends, which lost 6 bases and 2 bases, there was a span of 12 bases. CDR1 is MNHEY and CDR2 is SVGAGI in the germline V gene. The CDR3 consists of 14 residues.

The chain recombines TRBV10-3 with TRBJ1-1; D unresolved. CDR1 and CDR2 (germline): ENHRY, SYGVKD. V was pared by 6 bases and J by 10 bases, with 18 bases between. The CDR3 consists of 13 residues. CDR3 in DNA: TGTGCCATCAGCCTATTTGAGGAAGAGGGAGCTTTCTTT. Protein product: CAISLFEEEGAFF.

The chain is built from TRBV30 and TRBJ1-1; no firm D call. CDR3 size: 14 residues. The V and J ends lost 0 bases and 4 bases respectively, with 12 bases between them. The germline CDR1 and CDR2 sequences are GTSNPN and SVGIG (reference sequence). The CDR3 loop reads CAWSVIRASTEAFF. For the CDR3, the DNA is TGTGCCTGGAGTGTAATCAGAGCGAGCACTGAAGCTTTCTTT. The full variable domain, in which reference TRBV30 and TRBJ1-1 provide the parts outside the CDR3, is SQTIHQWPATLVQPVGSPLSLECTVEGTSNPNLYWYRQAAGRGLQLLFYSVGIGQISSEVPQNLSASRPQDRQFILSSKKLLLSDSGFYLCAWSVIRASTEAFFGQGTRLTVV.